This T cell receptor (beta chain) was found in a study of patients and donors after allogeneic stem cell transplantation. TCRdb analysed the RT-PCR reads with MiXCR anew, one entry per CDR3 protein. The repertoire includes about 230,000 distinct CDR3 sequences, approximately 14% of them detected once, and approximately 10% sits in the top ten. This clonotype appeared a few times. This CDR3 has 15 residues. V shed 10 bases and J shed 0 bases, with 13 bases lying between them. Germline CDR1 is LNHDA and CDR2 is SQIVND (reference sequence). This sequence originates from a human donor who was either an allogeneic HSCT recipient or a stem cell or donor lymphocyte infusion donor (not recorded which). It is not recorded whose cells these are; they may come from a transplant donor. Sequencing input: blood, either unsorted or a sorted T cell fraction (not recorded which). The V call is TRBV19, the J call TRBJ1-6; D uncertain. The CDR3 coding sequence is TGTGCCACTGGGAGGGCAAGCTCCTATAATTCACCCCTCCACTTT. Amino acid sequence: CATGRASSYNSPLHF.